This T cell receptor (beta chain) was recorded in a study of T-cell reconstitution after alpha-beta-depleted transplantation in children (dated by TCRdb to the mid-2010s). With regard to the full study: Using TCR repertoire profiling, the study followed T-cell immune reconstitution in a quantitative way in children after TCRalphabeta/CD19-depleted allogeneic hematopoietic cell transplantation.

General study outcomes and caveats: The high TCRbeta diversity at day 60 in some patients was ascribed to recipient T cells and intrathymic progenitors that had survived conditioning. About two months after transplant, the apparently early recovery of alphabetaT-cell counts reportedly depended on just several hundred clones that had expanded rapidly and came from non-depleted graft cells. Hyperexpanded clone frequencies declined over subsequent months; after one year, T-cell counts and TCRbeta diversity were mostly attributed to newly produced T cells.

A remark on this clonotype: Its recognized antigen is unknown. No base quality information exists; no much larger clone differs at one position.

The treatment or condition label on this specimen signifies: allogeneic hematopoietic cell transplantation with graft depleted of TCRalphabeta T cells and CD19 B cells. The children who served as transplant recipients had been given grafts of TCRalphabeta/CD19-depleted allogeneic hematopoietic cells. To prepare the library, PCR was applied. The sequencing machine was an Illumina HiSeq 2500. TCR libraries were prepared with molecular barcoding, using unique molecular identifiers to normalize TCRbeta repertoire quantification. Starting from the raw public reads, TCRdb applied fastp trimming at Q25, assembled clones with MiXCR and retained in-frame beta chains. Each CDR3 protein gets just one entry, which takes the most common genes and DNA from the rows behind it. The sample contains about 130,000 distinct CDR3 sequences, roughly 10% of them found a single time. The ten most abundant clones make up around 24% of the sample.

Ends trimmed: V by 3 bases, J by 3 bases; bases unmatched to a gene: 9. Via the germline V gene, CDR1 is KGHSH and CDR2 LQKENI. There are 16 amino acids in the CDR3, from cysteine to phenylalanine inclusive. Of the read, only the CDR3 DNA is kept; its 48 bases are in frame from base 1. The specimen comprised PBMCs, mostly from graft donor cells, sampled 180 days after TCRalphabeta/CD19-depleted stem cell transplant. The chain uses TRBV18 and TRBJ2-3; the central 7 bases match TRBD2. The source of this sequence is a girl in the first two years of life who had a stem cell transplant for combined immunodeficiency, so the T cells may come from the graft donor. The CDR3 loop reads CASSPGLELPTDTQYF. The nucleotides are TGTGCCAGCTCACCCGGACTAGAGTTACCGACAGATACGCAGTATTTT.